This T cell receptor (beta chain) was profiled in a study of blood T cell repertoires in COVID-19. V shed 6 bases and J shed 8 bases, with 13 bases lying between them. CDR1 is MNHEY, CDR2 SMNVEV, per germline (reference sequence). The CDR3 consists of 12 residues. Original analysis: Nucleated cell number was recorded as an estimate derived from reference gene primer amplification. Here immunoSEQ multiplex PCR was the method, and the copy in TCRdb shows in-frame clones only, minus some. V, J and clone size were drawn from that table, and D and trimming were deduced from the DNA. The sample has 200,000 to 250,000 clones; just under 90% are singletons.

The gene calls are TRBV27 and TRBJ1-1; tentative D call: TRBD1 (6 bases). The sequenced sample consisted of peripheral blood. The clonotype comes from a man aged 55 to 70 who had recovered from COVID-19. The CDR3 nucleotides read TGTGCCAGCAGGCGAAACCAGGGGGAAGCTTTCTTT. Protein product: CASRRNQGEAFF.